Below, 23 T cell receptor beta chains from the same sample are listed, as sequenced in a study of cytomegalovirus exposure and HLA in healthy donors. Sequencing was performed with immunoSEQ multiplex PCR; in TCRdb, only in-frame clones are kept and a portion is missing. Of about 88,000 clones detected, roughly 83% appear once; the ten largest clones hold about 12%. The sequenced sample was PBMCs. The receptors stem from a woman aged 18-29 years in good health and CMV-seropositive.

V is TRBV4-1 and J is TRBJ2-7, with D perhaps TRBD1 (5 bases). In germline, CDR1 is MGHRA, CDR2 YSYEKL. The CDR3 runs to 13 residues. The V and J ends lost 4 bases and 3 bases respectively, with 10 bases between them. CDR3 DNA sequence: TGCGCCAGCAGCCCGGCAGGGATCTACGAGCAGTACTTC. This codes for CASSPAGIYEQYF.

The chain uses TRBV30 and TRBJ1-1; D is perhaps TRBD1 (5 bases). The CDR3 covers 12 residues. Between the trimmed V and J ends, which lost 6 bases and 10 bases, there was a span of 18 bases. Germline V lookup: CDR1 GTSNPN, CDR2 SVGIG (reference sequence). DNA for the CDR3: TGTGCCTGCCCGGGACCCACGGGGGGAGCTTTCTTT. Protein product: CACPGPTGGAFF.

The chain joins TRBV9 to TRBJ1-1; TRBD1 aligns across 9 bases. J was trimmed by 0 bases and V by 2 bases; bases with no gene match: 2. The CDR3 is 15 amino acids. Germline V gives CDR1 SGDLS, CDR2 YYNGEE. CDR3 protein: CASSVGQGMNTEAFF. CDR3 sequence (DNA): TGTGCCAGCAGCGTGGGACAGGGAATGAACACTGAAGCTTTCTTT.

Regarding this clone: The same CDR3 can be traced to other DNA sequences in this sample. J is TRBJ1-1 and V is TRBV18, with 8 bases aligning to TRBD1. Trimming at V came to 6 bases and at J to 1 base, leaving 4 bases not matched to a gene. Germline CDR1 is KGHSH and CDR2 is LQKENI. The CDR3 has 14 residues. The CDR3 region is CASSRDRGNTEAFF. The CDR3 nucleotides are TGTGCCAGCTCCCGTGACAGGGGGAACACTGAAGCTTTCTTT.

This CDR3 reads CASSLERPETQYF. The DNA of the CDR3 is TGTGCCAGCAGCTTAGAGCGCCCTGAGACCCAGTACTTC. The gene calls are TRBV7-6 and TRBJ2-5; D gene uncertain. Germline V gene lookup returns CDR1 SGHVS and CDR2 FNYEAQ. This CDR3 has 13 amino acids. Trimming took 1 base from V and 5 from J, leaving 8 bases between them.

The J gene is TRBJ2-5, the V gene TRBV19, with 11 bases identical to TRBD2. CDR1 is LNHDA, CDR2 SQIVND, per germline (reference sequence). The CDR3 sequence is 17 residues long. V was pared by 3 bases and J by 1 base, with 7 bases of the junction left unmatched. The CDR3 loop is CASSISLLAGGQETQYF. In nucleotides, the CDR3 is TGTGCCAGTAGTATTTCGCTCCTAGCGGGGGGCCAAGAGACCCAGTACTTC.

A few counts support this clone. This chain uses TRBV28 with TRBJ1-6; 8 nucleotides match TRBD1. The CDR3 covers 17 residues. CDR1 and CDR2 (germline): MDHEN, SYDVKM. V lost 3 bases and J lost 7; bases outside the gene matches: 11. The CDR3 DNA is TGTGCCAGCAGTTTGTTTCCTCAGGGGGCGCAGAATTCACCCCTCCACTTT. Protein: CASSLFPQGAQNSPLHF.

This sequence joins TRBV5-6 and TRBJ1-6; D uncertain. Trimming cost V 0 bases and J 5 bases, with 6 bases left between them. The CDR3 contains 14 residues. Germline V gives CDR1 SGHDT, CDR2 YYEEEE. CDR3 residues: CASSLESNNSPLHF. The CDR3 DNA reads as TGTGCCAGCAGCTTGGAGTCTAATAATTCACCCCTCCACTTT. The entire variable domain, with the rest obtained from reference TRBV5-6 and TRBJ1-6, is as follows: DAGVTQSPTHLIKTRGQQVTLRCSPKSGHDTVSWYQQALGQGPQFIFQYYEEEERQRGNFPDRFSGHQFPNYSSELNVNALLLGDSALYLCASSLESNNSPLHFGNGTRLTVT.

V usage is TRBV4-2 and J usage is TRBJ1-2, with 7 bases matching TRBD1. Per germline, CDR1 LGHNA and CDR2 YNFKEQ. J was trimmed by 1 base and V by 1 base; bases with no gene match: 6. CDR3 length: 16 residues. As DNA, the CDR3 is TGTGCCAGCAGCCAAGCAGGGACAGCCTATAACTATGGCTACACCTTC. Residues: CASSQAGTAYNYGYTF.

The chain couples TRBV18 to TRBJ1-3; D is perhaps TRBD1 (5 bases). There are 15 residues in the CDR3. The germline CDR1 and CDR2 sequences are KGHSH and LQKENI. V gave up 2 bases and J gave up 4 bases, with 12 bases separating them. The CDR3 spells CASSPWQGAGNTIYF. The CDR3 coding sequence is TGTGCCAGCTCACCATGGCAAGGGGCCGGAAACACCATATATTTT.

V usage is TRBV28 and J usage is TRBJ2-3, with TRBD1 identical over 8 bases. The CDR3 length is 14 residues. Germline V lookup: CDR1 MDHEN, CDR2 SYDVKM. V shed 6 bases and J 8 bases; nucleotides not matched to a gene: 10. CDR3 DNA: TGTGCCAGCAGCCTCGGACAGGGATGGGGTACGCAGTATTTT. It yields the protein CASSLGQGWGTQYF.

This chain links TRBV6-6 with TRBJ1-1, with TRBD1 as a possible D gene (6 bases). Germline lookup yields CDR1 MNHNY and CDR2 SVGAGI (reference sequence). V was cut by 7 bases and J by 3 bases, with 12 bases left in between. This CDR3 comprises 13 residues. The CDR3 coding sequence is TGTGCCAGCATCGAAAACAGGGACACTGAAGCTTTCTTT. This encodes CASIENRDTEAFF.

V gene TRBV6-6 combines with J gene TRBJ2-3; TRBD1 matches at 7 bases. Trimming cost V 0 bases and J 3 bases; bases outside gene matches: 3. CDR3 size: 15 residues. The germline CDR1 and CDR2 sequences are MNHNY and SVGAGI (reference sequence). The CDR3 DNA is TGTGCCAGCAGTTACTCAGGACAGGTGACAGATACGCAGTATTTT. Its protein is CASSYSGQVTDTQYF.

The chain has TRBV11-2 and TRBJ1-1; TRBD1 might be the D (5 bases). The CDR3 sequence is 15 residues long. Trimming removed 1 base at V and 5 bases at J, with 14 bases between. Germline V lookup: CDR1 SGHAT, CDR2 FQNNGV. This chain's CDR3 is CASSLVTGAGTEAFF. In DNA form, the CDR3 reads TGTGCCAGCAGCTTAGTCACCGGGGCGGGGACTGAAGCTTTCTTT.

In its sample, this clone was seen a few times. For the CDR3, the DNA is TGTGCCAGTAGTTATTACCGGGACAGTGACCCGAACACTGAAGCTTTCTTT. Protein product: CASSYYRDSDPNTEAFF. This rearrangement joins TRBV19 to TRBJ1-1; TRBD1 aligns across 7 bases. Unmatched junction bases numbered 13, after V lost 5 bases and J lost 1 base. Germline V gene lookup returns CDR1 LNHDA and CDR2 SQIVND (reference sequence). This CDR3 comprises 17 residues.

The chain couples TRBV6-5 to TRBJ2-1; D call uncertain. The CDR3 contains 12 residues. The germline V and J ends were trimmed by 7 bases and 4 bases, with 8 bases remaining between them. Germline V gene sequence: CDR1 MNHEY, CDR2 SVGAGI. The CDR3 region has the DNA TGTGCCAGCATGGCCAATTACAATGAGCAGTTCTTC. Its translation: CASMANYNEQFF.

This clone was detected only once. The chain employs TRBV5-8 and TRBJ2-1; 9 bases agree with TRBD1. J gave up 4 bases and V 2 bases, and 7 bases lay outside the gene matches. Germline CDR1 is SGHTS and CDR2 is YDEGEE. The CDR3 covers 16 residues. CDR3 sequence: CASSFGTGTGYNEQFF. Written as DNA, the CDR3 is TGTGCCAGCAGCTTTGGTACCGGGACAGGGTACAATGAGCAGTTCTTC. Supplemented by reference TRBV5-8 and TRBJ2-1, the full variable domain reads EAGVTQSPTHLIKTRGQQATLRCSPISGHTSVYWYQQALGLGLQFLLWYDEGEERNRGNFPPRFSGRQFPNYSSELNVNALELEDSALYLCASSFGTGTGYNEQFFGPGTRLTVL.

The CDR3 reads CASKGTGGSTDTQYF. CDR3 bases: TGTGCCAGCAAGGGGACAGGGGGAAGCACAGATACGCAGTATTTT. This chain links TRBV14 with TRBJ2-3; 11 bases are shared with TRBD1. This CDR3 spans 15 amino acids. Germline assignment: CDR1 SGHDN and CDR2 FVKESK. V was clipped by 7 bases and J by 0 bases; unmatched bases: 3.

V is TRBV7-9 and J is TRBJ2-1, with TRBD2 identical over 15 bases. J was trimmed by 1 base and V by 5 bases; bases with no gene match: 6. The germline CDR1 and CDR2 sequences are SEHNR and FQNEAQ (reference sequence). The CDR3 is 18 residues long. The CDR3 region has the DNA TGTGCCAGCAGCCCCGGGACTAGCGGGGGGTTATCCTACAATGAGCAGTTCTTC. Its protein is CASSPGTSGGLSYNEQFF.

The chain joins TRBV4-3 to TRBJ1-2, with 7 bases identical to TRBD1. The CDR3 contains 15 residues. CDR1 is LGHNA, CDR2 YSLEER, per germline. Trimming cost V 1 base and J 6 bases; bases outside gene matches: 8. The CDR3 loop is CASSQVEDRSHGYTF. The CDR3 coding sequence is TGCGCCAGCAGCCAAGTGGAGGACAGGTCTCATGGCTACACCTTC.

The CDR3 bases are TGTGCCAGCAGACTAGCGGGGGGGAGCACAGATACGCAGTATTTT. Translation gives CASRLAGGSTDTQYF. V is TRBV28 and J is TRBJ2-3; TRBD2 matches 13 bases. Germline trimming cut 6 bases from V and 0 bases from J; bases unmatched to any gene: 0. CDR3 size: 15 residues. Germline V lookup: CDR1 MDHEN, CDR2 SYDVKM.

The chain has TRBV10-2 and TRBJ2-7; 8 bases agree with TRBD2. With V trimmed by 0 bases and J by 4 bases, 2 bases remained unmatched. Germline CDR1 is WSHSY and CDR2 is SAAADI. The CDR3 is 14 residues long. The CDR3 here is CASSESSGIYEQYF. CDR3 nucleotides: TGCGCCAGCAGTGAGTCTAGCGGGATATACGAGCAGTACTTC.

The V gene is TRBV6-5, the J gene TRBJ1-5, with D uncertain. The V end lost 6 bases, the J end lost 5 bases, and 8 bases lay between the germline ends. The CDR3 spans 12 residues. The germline CDR1 and CDR2 sequences are MNHEY and SVGAGI. CDR3 sequence reads: CASSPPDQPQHF. The CDR3 nucleotides read TGTGCCAGCAGCCCCCCAGATCAGCCCCAGCATTTT.